This is a list of T cell receptor beta chains from one sample in a study of blood T cell repertoires in COVID-19. Assay: immunoSEQ multiplex PCR; the TCRdb copy retains only in-frame clones and omits some. The sample shows over 200,000 clones, around 90% of them seen only once. The material sequenced was PBMCs or T cells enriched from blood (not recorded which). Source of these receptors: a man aged 25 to 40 who had been exposed to COVID-19. CDR3s include the opening cysteine and the closing phenylalanine or tryptophan. The D gene is left open where the match is weak. A clone size is listed for some rows: how often the clone was seen (once, few, many), or a class if it is expanded.

CDR3 DNA: TGTGCCAGCAGTTCCACCGGGACTACCTACACCGGGGAGCTGTTTTTT
CDR3 protein: CASSSTGTTYTGELFF
clone size: .
J gene: TRBJ2-2
V gene: TRBV6-5
D gene: TRBD2

CDR3 DNA: TGTGCCAGCAGCCGGTACAGTTTT
CDR3 protein: CASSRYSF
clone size: .
J gene: TRBJ1-1
V gene: TRBV7-9
D gene: .

CDR3 DNA: TGCGCCAGCAGCTTGCAGGGACAGGGGAACACCGGGGAGCTGTTTTTT
CDR3 protein: CASSLQGQGNTGELFF
clone size: .
J gene: TRBJ2-2
V gene: TRBV5-1
D gene: TRBD1

CDR3 DNA: TGTGCCAGCATAGGGGGAATAGGAGGCTACACCTTC
CDR3 protein: CASIGGIGGYTF
clone size: .
J gene: TRBJ1-2
V gene: TRBV25-1
D gene: .

CDR3 DNA: TGTGCCAGGCAGGGTCCCCCGAGCTACGAGCAGTACTTC
CDR3 protein: CARQGPPSYEQYF
clone size: .
J gene: TRBJ2-7
V gene: TRBV2
D gene: .

CDR3 DNA: TGTGCCAGCAGCCCTCTAGCGGGGGGGGAGACCCAGTACTTC
CDR3 protein: CASSPLAGGETQYF
clone size: .
J gene: TRBJ2-5
V gene: TRBV14
D gene: TRBD2

CDR3 DNA: TGTGCCAGCAGCTTACAGGGGAGCACCGGGGAGCTGTTTTTT
CDR3 protein: CASSLQGSTGELFF
clone size: .
J gene: TRBJ2-2
V gene: TRBV7-9
D gene: .

CDR3 DNA: TGCGCCAGCAGTCAATCCAAGGGGGGGGTGTCACCCCTCCACTTT
CDR3 protein: CASSQSKGGVSPLHF
clone size: .
J gene: TRBJ1-6
V gene: TRBV23-1
D gene: .

CDR3 DNA: TGCGCCAGCAGTCTATACGAGGGACAGGGTGGCTACACCTTC
CDR3 protein: CASSLYEGQGGYTF
clone size: .
J gene: TRBJ1-2
V gene: TRBV4-3
D gene: TRBD1

CDR3 DNA: TGTGCCAGCAGCATAAAAACCGGGACTAGCGGGGTTAGCAATGAGCAGTTCTTC
CDR3 protein: CASSIKTGTSGVSNEQFF
clone size: .
J gene: TRBJ2-1
V gene: TRBV3-1/TRBV3-2
D gene: TRBD2

CDR3 DNA: TGTGCCAGTTGGGGCGGGGGGGCGGAGACCCAGTACTTC
CDR3 protein: CASWGGGAETQYF
clone size: .
J gene: TRBJ2-5
V gene: TRBV6-5
D gene: TRBD2

CDR3 DNA: TGTGCCAGCAGCTCGCGGACAGGGTTGTCCTACGAGCAGTACTTC
CDR3 protein: CASSSRTGLSYEQYF
clone size: .
J gene: TRBJ2-7
V gene: TRBV7-2
D gene: TRBD1

CDR3 DNA: TGTGCCAGTAGTATGACGGGGGGCTGGGCTTTCTTT
CDR3 protein: CASSMTGGWAFF
clone size: few
J gene: TRBJ1-1
V gene: TRBV19
D gene: .

CDR3 DNA: TGTGCCAGCAGCCATGGACAAGGTTACGAGCAGTACTTC
CDR3 protein: CASSHGQGYEQYF
clone size: .
J gene: TRBJ2-7
V gene: TRBV3-1/TRBV3-2
D gene: .

CDR3 DNA: TGCGCCAGCAGCTTAAATACAGGGGGAAGGGGACTACTAACTAGTTCACCCCTCCACTTT
CDR3 protein: CASSLNTGGRGLLTSSPLHF
clone size: .
J gene: TRBJ1-6
V gene: TRBV5-1
D gene: TRBD1

CDR3 DNA: TGTGCCAGCCGGGACACCCGCACAGATACGCAGTATTTT
CDR3 protein: CASRDTRTDTQYF
clone size: .
J gene: TRBJ2-3
V gene: TRBV12-3/TRBV12-4
D gene: .

CDR3 DNA: TGTGCCAGCAGACGGAGAGGCGGGACAGAGAATTCACCCCTCCACTTT
CDR3 protein: CASRRRGGTENSPLHF
clone size: .
J gene: TRBJ1-6
V gene: TRBV5-4
D gene: TRBD1

CDR3 DNA: TGTGCCAGCGGTCTTAGCGGGGGGCCCCGCGGGGGAACGCAGTATTTT
CDR3 protein: CASGLSGGPRGGTQYF
clone size: .
J gene: TRBJ2-3
V gene: TRBV2
D gene: TRBD2

CDR3 DNA: TGTGCCAGCAGCTTAGATAGACTAGGTAGCTACGAGCAGTACTTC
CDR3 protein: CASSLDRLGSYEQYF
clone size: .
J gene: TRBJ2-7
V gene: TRBV11-2
D gene: .

CDR3 DNA: TGTGCCAGCAGCAATGACAGAGCTAACTATGGCTACACCTTC
CDR3 protein: CASSNDRANYGYTF
clone size: .
J gene: TRBJ1-2
V gene: TRBV7-9
D gene: .

CDR3 DNA: TGTGCCAGCAGCCGGGGACAGAATGAGCAGTTCTTC
CDR3 protein: CASSRGQNEQFF
clone size: .
J gene: TRBJ2-1
V gene: TRBV5-5
D gene: TRBD1

CDR3 DNA: TGTGCCAGCAGCCGGCCGAGGGGGGAAGCTTTCTTT
CDR3 protein: CASSRPRGEAFF
clone size: .
J gene: TRBJ1-1
V gene: TRBV27
D gene: .

CDR3 DNA: TGTGCCAGCAGTTACTCAGAAGCTAGGAATTCACCCCTCCACTTT
CDR3 protein: CASSYSEARNSPLHF
clone size: .
J gene: TRBJ1-6
V gene: TRBV6-6
D gene: .

CDR3 DNA: TGTGCCAGCAGCCAGAATACTTACTCTGGGGCCAACGTCCTGACTTTC
CDR3 protein: CASSQNTYSGANVLTF
clone size: .
J gene: TRBJ2-6
V gene: TRBV3-1/TRBV3-2
D gene: .

CDR3 DNA: TGTGCCAGCAGCCGAGGACAGCCCTACGAGCAGTACTTC
CDR3 protein: CASSRGQPYEQYF
clone size: .
J gene: TRBJ2-7
V gene: TRBV9
D gene: .

CDR3 DNA: TGCGCCAGCAGCCAAGCCTCTGGCGGGGAAGAGACCCAGTACTTC
CDR3 protein: CASSQASGGEETQYF
clone size: .
J gene: TRBJ2-5
V gene: TRBV4-1
D gene: .

CDR3 DNA: TGTGCCAGCAGCGACCGGGACAGGGGGCATCAGCCCCAGCATTTT
CDR3 protein: CASSDRDRGHQPQHF
clone size: .
J gene: TRBJ1-5
V gene: TRBV7-2
D gene: TRBD1

CDR3 DNA: TGTGCCCATCGACCAGGGGCGGGCACCGGGGAGCTGTTTTTT
CDR3 protein: CAHRPGAGTGELFF
clone size: .
J gene: TRBJ2-2
V gene: TRBV30
D gene: .

CDR3 DNA: TGTGCCAGCTCGCGCGATACGGGGACAGGGGGTGAAAAACTGTTTTTT
CDR3 protein: CASSRDTGTGGEKLFF
clone size: .
J gene: TRBJ1-4
V gene: TRBV18
D gene: TRBD1

CDR3 DNA: TGTGCCAGCAGTTTGAGGGAGGGATCTGAAGCTTTCTTT
CDR3 protein: CASSLREGSEAFF
clone size: .
J gene: TRBJ1-1
V gene: TRBV12-3/TRBV12-4
D gene: .

CDR3 DNA: TGTGCCAGCTCAAGCGACAGGGGCTATGGCTACACCTTC
CDR3 protein: CASSSDRGYGYTF
clone size: once
J gene: TRBJ1-2
V gene: TRBV18
D gene: TRBD1

CDR3 DNA: TGTGCCAGCAGCTATTCGGGGGGATACAATGAGCAGTTCTTC
CDR3 protein: CASSYSGGYNEQFF
clone size: .
J gene: TRBJ2-1
V gene: TRBV7-2
D gene: TRBD2

CDR3 DNA: TGTGCCAGCAGCCAAATCGCGGCAGGGAAGGACGAGCAGTACTTC
CDR3 protein: CASSQIAAGKDEQYF
clone size: .
J gene: TRBJ2-7
V gene: TRBV4-2
D gene: .

CDR3 DNA: TGTGCCAGCAGCTCCCTCCTTCGACAGTCTGAAGCTTTCTTT
CDR3 protein: CASSSLLRQSEAFF
clone size: .
J gene: TRBJ1-1
V gene: TRBV21-1
D gene: .